The sequence of this T cell receptor (beta chain) was determined in a study of blood T cell repertoires in COVID-19. Across the whole study: COVID-19 samples collected from the United States, Italy and Spain covered acute and convalescent phases. The analysed material was cDNA or gDNA that came from T cells, B-cell-depleted T cells, or PBMCs.

The CDR3 is made up of 15 amino acids. Germline V CDR1 and CDR2: MNHEY, SVGAGI. The V end was cut by 0 bases, the J end by 3 bases, with 11 bases between. Authors' processing steps: Counts of nucleated cells, estimated from reference gene primer amplification, were obtained. Measured with immunoSEQ multiplex PCR; TCRdb has only the in-frame clones, and not every one. Clone size and the V and J calls come from that table; the DNA yielded D and trimming. The table includes about 98,000 clones, around 87% detected once. The chain employs TRBV6-5 and TRBJ1-2; possibly TRBD1 for D (6 bases). Sequencing was done on a sample of peripheral blood. This TCR was recovered from a man aged 45-60 years with active or convalescent COVID-19. CDR3 sequence (DNA): TGTGCCAGCAGTTACTCCTTAGCAGGGGACTATGGCTACACCTTC. Protein: CASSYSLAGDYGYTF.